The 17 T cell receptor beta chains below were found in one sample sequenced in a study of blood T cell repertoires in COVID-19. The protocol was immunoSEQ multiplex PCR, while the TCRdb copy is restricted to in-frame clones and leaves out a portion. The table lists 95,000 to 100,000 clones, about 80% of them singletons. The sample taken for sequencing was peripheral blood. The source of these receptors is a man aged 70 or older with acute or convalescent COVID-19.

The chain has TRBV19 and TRBJ1-5, with 7 bases fitting TRBD1. With V trimmed by 3 bases and J by 3 bases, 11 bases remained unmatched. The CDR3 is made up of 17 amino acids. CDR1 is LNHDA and CDR2 is SQIVND in the germline V gene (reference sequence). In nucleotides, the CDR3 is TGTGCCAGTAGTATTAGGGTCGCAGGGGGAAACAATCAGCCCCAGCATTTT. Protein: CASSIRVAGGNNQPQHF.

The chain is built from TRBV5-8 and TRBJ2-7; D not certain. CDR1 SGHTS and CDR2 YDEGEE come from the germline V gene. The CDR3 is made up of 15 amino acids. V lost 2 bases and J lost 3, with 15 bases in between. CDR3 residues: CASSLSGYVDYEQYF. The CDR3 DNA is TGTGCCAGCAGCTTATCAGGATATGTTGACTACGAGCAGTACTTC. Full variable domain (outside the CDR3, taken from reference TRBV5-8 and TRBJ2-7): EAGVTQSPTHLIKTRGQQATLRCSPISGHTSVYWYQQALGLGLQFLLWYDEGEERNRGNFPPRFSGRQFPNYSSELNVNALELEDSALYLCASSLSGYVDYEQYFGPGTRLTVT.

This chain links TRBV28 with TRBJ2-1; TRBD1 is a possible D gene (8 bases). The CDR3 runs to 12 residues. The germline V and J ends were trimmed by 6 bases and 9 bases, with 12 bases remaining between them. In germline, CDR1 is MDHEN, CDR2 SYDVKM. The CDR3 here is CASRHRGGEQFF. In DNA form, the CDR3 reads TGTGCCAGCAGGCACAGGGGGGGTGAGCAGTTCTTC. The variable domain in full, with the rest retrieved from reference TRBV28 and TRBJ2-1, is DVKVTQSSRYLVKRTGEKVFLECVQDMDHENMFWYRQDPGLGLRLIYFSYDVKMKEKGDIPEGYSVSREKKERFSLILESASTNQTSMYLCASRHRGGEQFFGPGTRLTVL.

This sequence joins TRBV15 and TRBJ2-1; TRBD2 matches at 12 bases. The germline CDR1 and CDR2 sequences are LNHNV and YYDKDF (reference sequence). The J segment lost 4 bases and the V segment lost 3 bases, leaving 4 bases of the junction unmatched. This CDR3 comprises 16 residues. CDR3 nucleotides: TGTGCCACCAGCAGGACTAGCGGGAGTGGATACAATGAGCAGTTCTTC. Residues: CATSRTSGSGYNEQFF.

This rearrangement joins TRBV29-1 to TRBJ2-5, with D perhaps TRBD1 (5 bases). Germline CDR1 and CDR2: SQVTM and ANQGSEA. The CDR3 consists of 15 residues. V was pared by 6 bases and J by 0 bases, with 17 bases between. CDR3 residues: CSVLYQGLYQETQYF. Here the CDR3 DNA reads TGCAGCGTCTTGTATCAGGGTTTGTACCAAGAGACCCAGTACTTC.

The rearrangement joins TRBV6-2 or TRBV6-3 to TRBJ2-3; D unclear. This CDR3 has 14 residues. V lost 3 bases to trimming and J lost 3 bases, with 10 bases between them. Germline V gene data show CDR1 as MNHEY and CDR2 as SVGEGT. DNA for the CDR3: TGTGCCAGCAGTTATTTTTCCAGGACAGATACGCAGTATTTT. Amino acids: CASSYFSRTDTQYF.

The V and J genes are TRBV29-1 and TRBJ2-2, with D possibly TRBD1 on 6 matching bases. Germline-derived CDR1 and CDR2 are SQVTM and ANQGSEA. This CDR3 comprises 15 residues. V lost 5 bases to trimming and J lost 0 bases, with 13 bases between them. The CDR3 region has the DNA TGCAGCGTTCCAAACCGGGACACGAACACCGGGGAGCTGTTTTTT. Protein sequence: CSVPNRDTNTGELFF.

CDR3 sequence: CASSNPPEVKTQYF. CDR3 DNA: TGTGCCAGTAGTAACCCCCCAGAAGTGAAGACCCAGTACTTC. This rearrangement joins TRBV19 to TRBJ2-5; D unclear. The CDR3 is 14 residues long. Per germline, CDR1 LNHDA and CDR2 SQIVND (reference sequence). With 4 bases removed from V and 6 bases from J, the gap between germline ends came to 15 bases.

The chain carries TRBV30 and TRBJ1-5, with 7 bases fitting TRBD1. The CDR3 runs to 15 residues. Germline V gives CDR1 GTSNPN, CDR2 SVGIG (reference sequence). The J segment lost 2 bases and the V segment lost 0 bases, leaving 4 bases of the junction unmatched. The CDR3 nucleotides read TGTGCCTGGAGTGTAGGGGGCCTAGGCAATCAGCCCCAGCATTTT. This sequence encodes CAWSVGGLGNQPQHF. Looking up the rest from reference TRBV30 and TRBJ1-5 gives the full variable domain: SQTIHQWPATLVQPVGSPLSLECTVEGTSNPNLYWYRQAAGRGLQLLFYSVGIGQISSEVPQNLSASRPQDRQFILSSKKLLLSDSGFYLCAWSVGGLGNQPQHFGDGTRLSIL.

The chain couples TRBV18 to TRBJ2-7, with 9 bases matching TRBD2. Unmatched junction bases numbered 9, after V lost 3 bases and J lost 6 bases. Germline assignment: CDR1 KGHSH and CDR2 LQKENI. This CDR3 is built from 15 residues. This chain's CDR3 is CASSPDAGGRVEQYF. DNA of the CDR3: TGTGCCAGCTCACCTGACGCGGGGGGGCGGGTCGAGCAGTACTTC.

V usage is TRBV30 and J usage is TRBJ2-6; 7 positions agree with TRBD1. The germline V gene encodes CDR1 GTSNPN and CDR2 SVGIG (reference sequence). The trim removed 5 bases at V and 2 bases at J, leaving 3 bases unmatched. This CDR3 contains 14 residues. The chain's CDR3 is CAWYRGAGANVLTF. In DNA, the CDR3 is TGTGCCTGGTACAGGGGAGCTGGGGCCAACGTCCTGACTTTC.

This rearrangement joins TRBV18 to TRBJ1-2; a possible D gene is TRBD1 (6 bases). Between the trimmed V and J ends, which lost 3 bases and 4 bases, there was a span of 15 bases. Per the germline V gene, CDR1 is KGHSH and CDR2 is LQKENI. This CDR3 has 15 residues. The CDR3 loop is CASSPTSRGIYGYTF. Written as DNA, the CDR3 is TGTGCCAGCTCACCTACCTCAAGGGGGATCTATGGCTACACCTTC.

This chain links TRBV29-1 with TRBJ1-1; 7 nucleotides line up with TRBD1. The CDR3 runs to 13 residues. The V gene's germline CDR1 is SQVTM and CDR2 ANQGSEA. With 7 bases clipped from V and 6 bases from J, the junction kept 11 bases outside the gene matches. CDR3 amino acids: CSAGTVNVAEAFF. DNA for the CDR3: TGCAGCGCTGGGACAGTCAATGTCGCTGAAGCTTTCTTT.

This chain joins TRBV6-1 and TRBJ1-4; maybe TRBD1 (6 bases). This CDR3 is 15 amino acids long. V lost 3 bases and J 0 bases, leaving 8 bases between the germline ends. From germline, CDR1 is MNHNS and CDR2 SASEGT. CDR3 amino acids: CASSDRGATNEKLFF. In DNA, the CDR3 is TGTGCCAGCAGTGACAGGGGTGCAACTAATGAAAAACTGTTTTTT.

Notes on this clone: At one boundary the junction diverges from the germline segment, which might be a read error. The genes are TRBV7-7 and TRBJ2-1, with D maybe TRBD2 (6 bases). The CDR3 covers 16 residues. From germline, CDR1 is SSHAT and CDR2 FNYEAQ (reference sequence). The CDR3 protein is CASSPSLGRMGNEQFF. CDR3 bases: TGTGCTAGCAGCCCAAGCTTGGGGAGGATGGGGAATGAGCAGTTCTTC.

The CDR3 sequence is CASRRSGGGYSQPQHF. In DNA form, the CDR3 reads TGTGCCAGCCGAAGGTCAGGGGGCGGATACAGTCAGCCCCAGCATTTT. This sequence joins TRBV27 and TRBJ1-5; 8 bases agree with TRBD1. This CDR3 comprises 16 residues. The germline V gene encodes CDR1 MNHEY and CDR2 SMNVEV (reference sequence). J was trimmed by 6 bases and V by 8 bases; bases with no gene match: 15.

V is TRBV6-4 and J is TRBJ2-6; the D gene is possibly TRBD2 (6 bases). V was pared by 0 bases and J by 2 bases, with 14 bases between. The CDR3 sequence is 18 residues long. Per germline, CDR1 MRHNA and CDR2 SNTAGT. DNA of the CDR3: TGTGCCAGCAGTGACTCCGGGACTCAAGGTACTGGGGCCAACGTCCTGACTTTC. The encoded protein is CASSDSGTQGTGANVLTF.